The clone carrying this TCR beta chain was observed a few times. Antigen specificity is unknown. This sample was included in a study of regulatory T cells in long-lasting Graves disease. Study-wide results and limits: Peripheral blood, not thyroid tissue, was the sole material studied.

Time point in this sample: persistent/refractory GD, antithyroid drugs over 5 years with positive TRAb. Following extraction of RNA from PBMCs, that RNA was used to make the TCR library. The patients were drawn from one endocrinology department in Xi'an, China. Blood from the periphery, nine milliliters in all, was drawn into EDTA tubes. With iRepertoire HTBI primers and Arm-PCR of CDR3 regions, TCR beta libraries were built. TCRdb analysed the multiplex PCR reads with MiXCR anew, one entry per CDR3 protein. The sample lists 400,000 to 500,000 distinct CDR3 sequences; 20% to 25% were seen once. The CDR3 totals 16 residues. Germline loops: CDR1 MNHEY, CDR2 SVGEGT. V was cut by 0 bases and J by 4 bases, with 16 bases left in between.

The chain has TRBV6-2 or TRBV6-3 and TRBJ2-7, with D perhaps TRBD2 (6 bases). The sequenced sample was peripheral blood mononuclear cells (PBMCs), obtained when the disease was refractory, from a patient treated with antithyroid drugs. This clonotype originated in a female donor with Graves disease. CDR3 in amino acids: CASSYSGVRSGYEQYF. The CDR3, as DNA: TGTGCCAGCAGTTACTCGGGGGTCAGAAGCGGGTACGAGCAGTACTTC.